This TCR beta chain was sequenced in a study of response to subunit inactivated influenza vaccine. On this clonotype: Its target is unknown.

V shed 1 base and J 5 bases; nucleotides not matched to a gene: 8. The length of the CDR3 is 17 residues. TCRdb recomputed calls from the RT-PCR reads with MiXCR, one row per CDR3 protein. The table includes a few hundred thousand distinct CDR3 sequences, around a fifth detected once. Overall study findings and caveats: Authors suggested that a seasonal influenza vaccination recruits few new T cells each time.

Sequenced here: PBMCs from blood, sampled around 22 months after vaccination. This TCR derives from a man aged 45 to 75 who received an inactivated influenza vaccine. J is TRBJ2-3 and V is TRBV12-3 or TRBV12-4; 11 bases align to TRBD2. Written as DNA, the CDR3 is TGTGCCAGCAGTTTAGGCCTAGCGGGGGGCCCAGGAGATACGCAGTATTTT. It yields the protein CASSLGLAGGPGDTQYF.